The T cell receptor (beta chain) under discussion was sequenced for a study of blood T cell repertoires in COVID-19. A remark on this clone: The same CDR3 is also encoded by other DNA sequences in this sample.

Germline-derived CDR1 and CDR2 are SEHNR and FQNEAQ (reference sequence). V lost 3 bases and J 1 base, leaving 7 bases between the germline ends. The CDR3 totals 13 residues. Original methodology: Quantification of nucleated cells was approximated via reference gene primer amplification. The method was immunoSEQ multiplex PCR; TCRdb's version includes in-frame clones alone and lacks a portion of them. V and J calls plus clone size are reproduced from that table; the DNA served to infer D and trimming. The table lists over 200,000 clones, around 80% of them singletons, with 15% to 20% in the top ten. The source is an elderly woman with active or convalescent COVID-19. Material: peripheral blood. This rearrangement joins TRBV7-9 to TRBJ2-7; weak D call: TRBD2 (5 bases). As DNA, the CDR3 is TGTGCCAGCAGCTTCCGGGAATCCTACGAGCAGTACTTC. This gives the protein CASSFRESYEQYF.